The text below deals with one TCR beta chain. The antigen remains undetermined. A clone one base away is much larger, so this may be a read error. The source of the sample is a study of T cells in Graves' hyperthyroidism and ophthalmopathy. General study points: Classification by a 13 V-J model distinguished ophthalmopathy from stable hyperthyroidism.

RNA transcripts were the template for amplifying TCR beta CDR3 regions. A first-round RT-PCR of the TCR CDR3 used the HTBI primer set. TCRdb itself ran the multiplex PCR reads through MiXCR, one entry per CDR3 protein. Of approximately 260,000 distinct CDR3 sequences detected, nearly 15% appear once; the ten largest clones hold around 30%. The CDR3 loop spans 15 amino acids. From germline, CDR1 is SNHLY and CDR2 FYNNEI. V dropped 5 bases and J dropped 4 bases, with 14 bases sitting between them. The sequenced sample was blood. The chain combines TRBV2 with TRBJ1-4; D ambiguous. This TCR derives from a woman aged 45-60 years with Graves' hyperthyroidism that later progressed to Graves' ophthalmopathy. As DNA, the CDR3 is TGTGCCAGCAGTTGCTCAATACGGGTTAATGAAAAACTGTTTTTT. Translated: CASSCSIRVNEKLFF.